The 12 T cell receptor beta chains in this list originate from one sample, sequenced in a study of spatial heterogeneity in lung cancer. Time point of the sample: sample taken at primary tumor resection. TCRdb re-called the 5' RACE reads through MiXCR, storing one row per CDR3 protein. This sample has some 6,500 distinct CDR3 sequences, with around 15% found just once. Their antigen targets remain unknown. The study, taken as a whole, reports: It was found that expanded intratumoral alpha and beta TCR counts tracked tumor mutation counts.

Source: lung tumor tissue, taken at surgery. These receptors were taken from a male donor with early-stage non-small cell lung cancer.

Judged by abundance, this clonotype is medium-sized. Little can be read into the size of this beta chain, an off-target read in a library designed for alpha chains. The J gene is TRBJ2-3, the V gene TRBV6-1; 10 bases match TRBD1. The ends lost 4 bases at V and 1 base at J; junction bases unmatched: 2. Germline V CDR1 and CDR2: MNHNS, SASEGT. This CDR3 comprises 15 residues. Here the CDR3 DNA reads TGTGCCAGCAGTGTGACAGGGGGCGGCACAGATACGCAGTATTTT. This codes for CASSVTGGGTDTQYF.

By frequency in the sample, this clonotype is medium-sized (0.01 to 0.1%). Within a library made for alpha chains, this beta chain is off target, and its count is uninformative. This chain joins TRBV5-1 and TRBJ2-1, with 9 bases identical to TRBD2. Germline V CDR1 and CDR2: SGHRS, YFSETQ. V lost 0 bases, J lost 13 bases, and 8 bases stayed unmatched. The CDR3 runs to 14 residues. CDR3 amino acids: CASSLVPREGIQFF. CDR3 DNA sequence: TGCGCCAGCAGCTTGGTTCCGCGGGAGGGAATTCAGTTCTTC.

In its sample, this clonotype is medium-sized. A library made for alpha chains picked up this beta chain off target, so its size means little. The chain is built from TRBV12-3 or TRBV12-4 and TRBJ2-1; no definite D call. Trimming took 4 bases from V and 3 from J, leaving 4 bases between them. The CDR3 length is 12 residues. This chain's CDR3 is CASSWNYNEQFF. In DNA, the CDR3 is TGTGCCAGCAGTTGGAACTACAATGAGCAGTTCTTC.

This clonotype has ten or more counts. As an off-target read in a library built for alpha chains, this beta chain has a frequency of little significance. The CDR3 loop is CASSHGILADTQYF. As DNA, the CDR3 is TGTGCCAGCAGCCACGGGATCCTCGCAGATACGCAGTATTTT. J is TRBJ2-3 and V is TRBV3-1, with D tentatively TRBD2 (5 bases). CDR3 length: 14 residues. Germline V gives CDR1 LGHDT, CDR2 YNNKEL (reference sequence). V lost 3 bases and J lost 4, with 11 bases in between.

This clonotype was picked up many times. This beta chain is an unintended read in a library built for alpha chains; its size means little. The rearrangement joins TRBV20-1 to TRBJ2-7; 9 bases are shared with TRBD1. V lost 5 bases to trimming and J lost 2 bases; unmatched junction nucleotides: 7. Looked up from germline, CDR1 is DFQATT and CDR2 is SNEGSKA (reference sequence). The CDR3 sequence is 14 residues long. CDR3 protein: CSAQGDRATYEQYF. CDR3 nucleotides: TGCAGTGCTCAGGGGGACAGGGCAACCTACGAGCAGTACTTC.

By share of the sample, this clonotype is medium-sized. This beta chain slipped into a library made for alpha chains as a stray read, so its size is not meaningful. V gene TRBV6-5 combines with J gene TRBJ2-7; D not certain. This CDR3 spans 13 amino acids. Trimming removed 0 bases from V and 6 bases from J, with 9 bases in between. Germline loops: CDR1 MNHEY, CDR2 SVGAGI. CDR3 sequence: CASSYSTMGEQYF. The CDR3 coding sequence is TGTGCCAGCAGTTACTCGACCATGGGCGAGCAGTACTTC.

On this clonotype itself: This beta chain is a stray sequence in a library constructed for alpha chains; its clone size is not meaningful. The chain couples TRBV6-1 to TRBJ2-2, with no clear D. V lost 7 bases, J lost 0 bases, and 12 bases lay in between. Germline values: CDR1 MNHNS, CDR2 SASEGT. This CDR3 is built from 15 residues. The CDR3 region has the DNA TGTGCCAGCACGTCGGGTAACGCGAACACCGGGGAGCTGTTTTTT. Translation: CASTSGNANTGELFF.

This clonotype was detected many times. This beta chain appears as a stray read in a library generated for alpha chains; its size is not informative. This chain uses TRBV19 with TRBJ2-7, with TRBD1 as a possible D gene (6 bases). The germline gives CDR1 LNHDA, CDR2 SQIVND (reference sequence). The CDR3 is 15 amino acids. Trimming pared 5 bases from V and 4 bases from J, leaving 18 bases between. CDR3 in DNA: TGTGCCAGTAGTCTTTTCGGACAGACCGGGTACGAGCAGTACTTC. Its protein is CASSLFGQTGYEQYF.

To note about this clonotype: Found in a library prepared for alpha chains, this beta chain is an off-target read, and its abundance has little meaning. The CDR3 DNA is TGTGCCAGCAGCCCTAGGCCTGACAGCAGAAACTACGAGCAGTACTTC. This codes for CASSPRPDSRNYEQYF. The gene calls are TRBV27 and TRBJ2-7, with D possibly matching TRBD1 (5 bases). The CDR3 length is 16 residues. Germline loops: CDR1 MNHEY, CDR2 SMNVEV (reference sequence). The V end was cut by 6 bases, the J end by 3 bases, with 21 bases between.

With respect to this clonotype: Within a library made for alpha chains, this beta chain is off target, and its count is uninformative. The V gene is TRBV13, the J gene TRBJ1-1; D may be TRBD1 (5 bases). V gave up 1 base and J gave up 5 bases, with 11 bases separating them. This CDR3 region has 14 residues. Per the germline V gene, CDR1 is PRHDT and CDR2 is FYEKMQ (reference sequence). CDR3 region: CASSLEGRGTEAFF. The CDR3 DNA sequence: TGTGCCAGCAGCTTAGAGGGGAGAGGGACTGAAGCTTTCTTT.

This clonotype was found many times. This beta chain is an unintended read in a library built for alpha chains; its size means little. J is TRBJ1-4 and V is TRBV27; TRBD1 aligns across 7 bases. This CDR3 comprises 17 residues. Per the germline V gene, CDR1 is MNHEY and CDR2 is SMNVEV (reference sequence). The V and J ends lost 0 bases and 7 bases, in that order; junction bases with no gene match: 11. CDR3 in DNA: TGTGCCAGCAGTTTATCGGGGCCGAGGGGGCGGGCTGAAAAACTGTTTTTT. It is translated as CASSLSGPRGRAEKLFF.

This clonotype is termed medium-sized. Little can be read into the size of this beta chain, an off-target read in a library designed for alpha chains. The rearrangement links TRBV29-1 to TRBJ2-3, with TRBD2 identical over 11 bases. V gave up 8 bases and J gave up 3 bases; unmatched junction bases: 7. Germline CDR1 and CDR2: SQVTM and ANQGSEA. The CDR3 runs to 14 residues. The CDR3 sequence: CSFTSGRTTDTQYF. The CDR3 DNA sequence: TGCAGCTTCACTAGCGGGAGAACGACAGATACGCAGTATTTT.